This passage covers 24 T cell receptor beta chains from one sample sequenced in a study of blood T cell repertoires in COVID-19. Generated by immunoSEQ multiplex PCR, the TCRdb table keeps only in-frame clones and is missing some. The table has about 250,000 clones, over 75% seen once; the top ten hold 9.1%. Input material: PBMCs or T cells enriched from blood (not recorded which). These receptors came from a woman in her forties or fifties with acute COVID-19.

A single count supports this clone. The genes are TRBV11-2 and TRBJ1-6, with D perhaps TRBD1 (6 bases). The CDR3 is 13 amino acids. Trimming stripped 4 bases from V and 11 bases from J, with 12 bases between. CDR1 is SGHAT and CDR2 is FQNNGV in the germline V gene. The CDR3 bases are TGTGCCAGCAGCTCCCACAGGGAGCCACCCCTCCACTTT. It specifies CASSSHREPPLHF.

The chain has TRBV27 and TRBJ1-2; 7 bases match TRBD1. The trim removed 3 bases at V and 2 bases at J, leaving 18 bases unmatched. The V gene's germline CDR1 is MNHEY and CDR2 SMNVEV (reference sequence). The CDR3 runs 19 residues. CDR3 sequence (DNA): TGTGCCAGCAGTTTCCTGGACGGGTACAGGGGATTGGGAAACTATGGCTACACCTTC. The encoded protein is CASSFLDGYRGLGNYGYTF.

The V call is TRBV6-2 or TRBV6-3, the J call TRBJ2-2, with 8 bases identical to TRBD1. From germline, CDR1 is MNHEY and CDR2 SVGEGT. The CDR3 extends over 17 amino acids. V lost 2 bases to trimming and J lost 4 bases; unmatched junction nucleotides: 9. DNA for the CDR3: TGTGCCAGCAGTTACACGCCGACGCAGGGGGCCACCGGGGAGCTGTTTTTT. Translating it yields CASSYTPTQGATGELFF.

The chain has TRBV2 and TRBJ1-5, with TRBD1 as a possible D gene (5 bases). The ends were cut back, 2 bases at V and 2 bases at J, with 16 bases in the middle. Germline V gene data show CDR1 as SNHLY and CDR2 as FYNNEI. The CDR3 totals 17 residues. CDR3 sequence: CASSELHGRVGNQPQHF. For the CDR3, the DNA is TGTGCCAGCAGTGAATTGCATGGCAGGGTCGGCAATCAGCCCCAGCATTTT.

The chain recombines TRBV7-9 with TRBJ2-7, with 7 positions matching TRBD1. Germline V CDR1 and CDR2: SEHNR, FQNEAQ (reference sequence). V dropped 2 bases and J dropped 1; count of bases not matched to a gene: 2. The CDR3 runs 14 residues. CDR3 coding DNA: TGTGCCAGCAGCTTATCGGGACAGTCCTACGAGCAGTACTTC. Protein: CASSLSGQSYEQYF.

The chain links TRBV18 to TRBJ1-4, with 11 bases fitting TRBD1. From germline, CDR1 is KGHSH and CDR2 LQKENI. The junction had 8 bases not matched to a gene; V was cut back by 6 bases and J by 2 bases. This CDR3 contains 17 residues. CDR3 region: CASSAGTGGSTNEKLFF. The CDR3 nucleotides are TGTGCCAGCTCGGCCGGGACAGGGGGTTCCACTAATGAAAAACTGTTTTTT.

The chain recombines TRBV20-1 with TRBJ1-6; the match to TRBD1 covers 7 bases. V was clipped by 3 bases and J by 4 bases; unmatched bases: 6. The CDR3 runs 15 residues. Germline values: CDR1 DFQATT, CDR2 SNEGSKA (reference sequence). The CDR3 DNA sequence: TGCAGTGCTAGTAATCCGGGACAGTATAATTCACCCCTCCACTTT. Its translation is CSASNPGQYNSPLHF.

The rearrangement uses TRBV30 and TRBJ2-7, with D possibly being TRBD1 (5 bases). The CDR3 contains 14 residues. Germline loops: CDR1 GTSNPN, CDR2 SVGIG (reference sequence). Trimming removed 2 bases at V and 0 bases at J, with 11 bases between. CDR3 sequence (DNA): TGTGCCTGGAGTCTCGGACACAGCTCCTACGAGCAGTACTTC. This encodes CAWSLGHSSYEQYF.

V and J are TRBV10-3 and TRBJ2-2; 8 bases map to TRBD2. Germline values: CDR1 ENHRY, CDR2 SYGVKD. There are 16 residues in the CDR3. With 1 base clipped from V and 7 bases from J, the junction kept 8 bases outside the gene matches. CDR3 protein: CAISELSGGRGGELFF. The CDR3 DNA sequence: TGTGCCATCAGTGAGTTGAGCGGGGGTAGAGGCGGGGAGCTGTTTTTT.

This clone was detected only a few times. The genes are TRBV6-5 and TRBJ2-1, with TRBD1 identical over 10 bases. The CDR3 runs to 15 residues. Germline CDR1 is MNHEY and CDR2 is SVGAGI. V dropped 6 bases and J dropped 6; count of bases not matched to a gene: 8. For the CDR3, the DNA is TGTGCCAGCAGCAACTCCGGGACAGGGGTCAATGAGCAGTTCTTC. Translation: CASSNSGTGVNEQFF.

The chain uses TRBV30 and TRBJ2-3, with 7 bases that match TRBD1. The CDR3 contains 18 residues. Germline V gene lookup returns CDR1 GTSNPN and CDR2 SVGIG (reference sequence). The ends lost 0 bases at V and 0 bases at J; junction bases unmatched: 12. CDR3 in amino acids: CAWSVLPRGRGSTDTQYF. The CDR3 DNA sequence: TGTGCCTGGAGTGTACTCCCCCGTGGCAGGGGGAGCACAGATACGCAGTATTTT.

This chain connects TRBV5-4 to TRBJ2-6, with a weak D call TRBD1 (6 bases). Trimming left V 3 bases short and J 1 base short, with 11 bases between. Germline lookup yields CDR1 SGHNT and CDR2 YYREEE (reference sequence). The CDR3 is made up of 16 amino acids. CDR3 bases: TGTGCCAGCAGCTGGGACACGGGGTCTGGGGCCAACGTCCTGACTTTC. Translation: CASSWDTGSGANVLTF.

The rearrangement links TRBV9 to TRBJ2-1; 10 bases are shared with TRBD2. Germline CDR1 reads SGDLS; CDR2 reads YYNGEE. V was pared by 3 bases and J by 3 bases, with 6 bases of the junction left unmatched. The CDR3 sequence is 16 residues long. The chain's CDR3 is CASSASERGGYNEQFF. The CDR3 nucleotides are TGTGCCAGCAGCGCGTCGGAGCGGGGGGGCTACAATGAGCAGTTCTTC. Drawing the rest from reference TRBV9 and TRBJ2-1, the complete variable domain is DSGVTQTPKHLITATGQRVTLRCSPRSGDLSVYWYQQSLDQGLQFLIQYYNGEERAKGNILERFSAQQFPDLHSELNLSSLELGDSALYFCASSASERGGYNEQFFGPGTRLTVL.

CDR3 protein: CASSPKDSTNYGYTF. CDR3 coding DNA: TGTGCCAGCTCACCAAAGGACAGCACCAACTATGGCTACACCTTC. The V call is TRBV18, the J call TRBJ1-2; perhaps TRBD1 as D (6 bases). Germline loops: CDR1 KGHSH, CDR2 LQKENI. Trimming took 2 bases from V and 2 from J, leaving 12 bases between them. CDR3 length: 15 residues.

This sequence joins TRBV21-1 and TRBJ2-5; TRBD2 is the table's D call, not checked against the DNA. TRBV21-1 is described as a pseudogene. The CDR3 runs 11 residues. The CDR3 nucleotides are TGTGCCAGCAGCCTCAGATCTCGCGGGTACTTC. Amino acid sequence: CASSLRSRGYF.

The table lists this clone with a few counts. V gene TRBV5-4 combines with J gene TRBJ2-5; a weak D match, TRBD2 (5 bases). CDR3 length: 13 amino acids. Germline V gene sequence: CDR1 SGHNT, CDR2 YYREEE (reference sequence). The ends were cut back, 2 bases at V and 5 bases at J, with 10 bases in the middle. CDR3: CASSLEGRETQYF. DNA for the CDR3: TGTGCCAGCAGCTTAGAGGGCAGGGAGACCCAGTACTTC.

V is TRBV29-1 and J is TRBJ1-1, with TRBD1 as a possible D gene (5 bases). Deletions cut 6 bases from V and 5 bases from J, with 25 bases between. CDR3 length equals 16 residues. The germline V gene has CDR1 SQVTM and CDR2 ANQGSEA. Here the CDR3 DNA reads TGCAGCGTCGTAGGGCGTAAAGGGGAGGGAAGAACTGAAGCTTTCTTT. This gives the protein CSVVGRKGEGRTEAFF.

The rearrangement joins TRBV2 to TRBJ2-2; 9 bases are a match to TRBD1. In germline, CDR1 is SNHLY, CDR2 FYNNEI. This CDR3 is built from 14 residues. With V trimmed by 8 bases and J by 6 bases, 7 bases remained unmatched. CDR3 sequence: CASGGQGWAGELFF. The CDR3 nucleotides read TGTGCCAGCGGGGGACAGGGTTGGGCCGGGGAGCTGTTTTTT.

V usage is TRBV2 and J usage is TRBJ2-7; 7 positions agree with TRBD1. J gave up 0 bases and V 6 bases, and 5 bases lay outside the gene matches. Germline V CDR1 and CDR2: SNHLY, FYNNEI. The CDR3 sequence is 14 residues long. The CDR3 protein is CASSSGQLSYEQYF. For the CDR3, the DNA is TGTGCCAGCAGCTCGGGACAGCTCTCCTACGAGCAGTACTTC.

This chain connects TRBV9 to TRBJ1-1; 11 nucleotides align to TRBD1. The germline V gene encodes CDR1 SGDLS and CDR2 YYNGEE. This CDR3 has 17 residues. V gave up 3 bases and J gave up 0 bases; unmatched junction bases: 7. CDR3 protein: CASSASGQGALNTEAFF. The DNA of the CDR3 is TGTGCCAGCAGCGCCTCCGGACAGGGGGCTTTGAACACTGAAGCTTTCTTT. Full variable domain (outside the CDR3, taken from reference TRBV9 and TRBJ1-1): DSGVTQTPKHLITATGQRVTLRCSPRSGDLSVYWYQQSLDQGLQFLIQYYNGEERAKGNILERFSAQQFPDLHSELNLSSLELGDSALYFCASSASGQGALNTEAFFGQGTRLTVV.

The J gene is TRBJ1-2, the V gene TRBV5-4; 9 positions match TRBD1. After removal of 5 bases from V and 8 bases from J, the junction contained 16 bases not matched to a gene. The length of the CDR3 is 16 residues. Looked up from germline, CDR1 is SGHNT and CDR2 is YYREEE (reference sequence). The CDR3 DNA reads TGTGCCAGCAGTCGGGACAGGGTGTCTGGCTTAGAAGGCTACACCTTC. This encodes CASSRDRVSGLEGYTF.

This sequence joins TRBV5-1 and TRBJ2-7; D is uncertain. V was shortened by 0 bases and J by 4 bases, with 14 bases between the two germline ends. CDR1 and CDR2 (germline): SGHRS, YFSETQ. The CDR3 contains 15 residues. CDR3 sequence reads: CASSLGVSLNYEQYF. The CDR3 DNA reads TGCGCCAGCAGCTTGGGTGTCAGTCTCAATTACGAGCAGTACTTC.

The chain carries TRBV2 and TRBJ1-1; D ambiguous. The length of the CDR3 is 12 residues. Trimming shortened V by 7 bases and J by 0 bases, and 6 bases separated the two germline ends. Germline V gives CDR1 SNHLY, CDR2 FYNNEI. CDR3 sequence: CASNRMNTEAFF. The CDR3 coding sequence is TGTGCCAGCAACAGAATGAACACTGAAGCTTTCTTT.

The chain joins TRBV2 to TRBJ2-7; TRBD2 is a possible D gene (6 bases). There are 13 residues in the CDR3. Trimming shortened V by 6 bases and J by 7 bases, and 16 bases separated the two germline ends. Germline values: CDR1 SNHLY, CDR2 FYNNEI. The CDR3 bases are TGTGCCAGCAGGGTCTCATGGAGCGGGGAGCAGTACTTC. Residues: CASRVSWSGEQYF. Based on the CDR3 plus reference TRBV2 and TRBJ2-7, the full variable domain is EPEVTQTPSHQVTQMGQEVILRCVPISNHLYFYWYRQILGQKVEFLVSFYNNEISEKSEIFDDQFSVERPDGSNFTLKIRSTKLEDSAMYFCASRVSWSGEQYFGPGTRLTVT.